Reported below is one T cell receptor beta chain. Its antigen is unidentified. The length of the CDR3 is 15 residues. The V segment lost 4 bases and the J segment 0 bases; nucleotides outside the gene matches: 5. CDR1 and CDR2 from the germline V gene are SGHTA and FQGNSA. Generated by immunoSEQ multiplex PCR, the TCRdb table keeps only in-frame clones and is missing some. The sample shows some 150,000 clones, more than 80% of them seen only once. The entry originates in a study of T cell responses to AZD1222 COVID-19 vaccine. Study-level information: Second-dose timings of about 4 or about 12 weeks were pooled.

The study, taken as a whole, reports: There were repertoire samples only from the period after the peak T cell response. White British donors predominated, females outnumbered males, and clonal diversity was possibly underestimated. Reports say nearly half of spike-specific TCRs go after unmutated variant regions.

The TCR comes from an adult in good health. Source: peripheral blood, taken on day 0 of AZD1222 vaccination. The chain recombines TRBV7-2 with TRBJ1-2; TRBD1 agrees at 7 bases. In nucleotides, the CDR3 is TGTGCCAGCAGCTCCCGACAGGGCGCTAACTATGGCTACACCTTC. This codes for CASSSRQGANYGYTF.